The next 22 T cell receptor beta chains were all read from a single sample in a study of shared clonotypes between healthy human individuals. Sequencing was performed with immunoSEQ multiplex PCR; in TCRdb, only in-frame clones are kept and a portion is missing. Of roughly 1,500,000 clones in the sample, under 99% were seen once. Sequencing was performed on naive CD4+ T cells sorted from blood. Noted subset: CD45RA+ positively selected. The receptors were sampled from a man aged 30 to 45 in good health.

This sequence joins TRBV7-2 and TRBJ1-2; TRBD1 aligns across 7 bases. Germline V lookup: CDR1 SGHTA, CDR2 FQGNSA. The V gene end was trimmed by 3 bases and the J gene end by 5 bases; junction bases not matched to a gene: 12. The CDR3 extends over 16 amino acids. CDR3 residues: CASSFGQVGRAYGYTF. CDR3 bases: TGTGCCAGCAGCTTCGGACAGGTCGGTAGGGCTTATGGCTACACCTTC.

A word on this clone: This sample includes further DNA sequences coding for the same CDR3. The CDR3 loop is CASSLGEDTQYF. CDR3 bases: TGCGCCAGCAGCTTGGGCGAAGATACGCAGTATTTT. The chain employs TRBV5-1 and TRBJ2-3; no clear D gene. Trimming left V 0 bases short and J 5 bases short, with 4 bases between. This CDR3 is 12 amino acids long. Looked up from germline, CDR1 is SGHRS and CDR2 is YFSETQ.

V and J are TRBV7-9 and TRBJ1-3; D gene unclear. Per the germline V gene, CDR1 is SEHNR and CDR2 is FQNEAQ (reference sequence). CDR3 size: 16 residues. Trimming stripped 3 bases from V and 3 bases from J, with 15 bases between. CDR3 coding DNA: TGTGCCAGCAGCTTTGGCAGGACCAAAAGTGGAAACACCATATATTTT. Protein: CASSFGRTKSGNTIYF.

This chain connects TRBV7-2 to TRBJ1-5; D is undetermined. The CDR3 is made up of 13 amino acids. Germline loops: CDR1 SGHTA, CDR2 FQGNSA. V was clipped by 5 bases and J by 4 bases, with 9 bases between them. CDR3 DNA: TGTGCCAGCAGCAGAGAGCTTAATCAGCCCCAGCATTTT. This encodes CASSRELNQPQHF.

The CDR3 nucleotides read TGCGCCAGCAGCTTGACAGGGGTTATGCCAGATACGCAGTATTTT. It specifies CASSLTGVMPDTQYF. The genes are TRBV5-1 and TRBJ2-3, with 7 bases that match TRBD1. CDR3 length: 15 amino acids. Germline loops: CDR1 SGHRS, CDR2 YFSETQ. With 1 base clipped from V and 4 bases from J, the junction kept 6 bases outside the gene matches.

The CDR3 loop reads CASSTQGLPEQYF. CDR3 in DNA: TGTGCCAGCAGCACTCAGGGACTGCCTGAGCAGTACTTC. The chain couples TRBV11-2 to TRBJ2-7; tentatively, D is TRBD2 (6 bases). CDR3 size: 13 residues. The V and J ends lost 5 bases and 7 bases respectively, with 15 bases between them. Germline V CDR1 and CDR2: SGHAT, FQNNGV.

This sequence joins TRBV2 and TRBJ1-1; the match to TRBD1 covers 8 bases. CDR1 and CDR2 from the germline V gene are SNHLY and FYNNEI. Trimming took 2 bases from V and 6 from J; bases not matched to a gene: 2. The CDR3 spans 13 residues. This CDR3 reads CASSEQGAAEAFF. CDR3 bases: TGTGCCAGCAGTGAACAGGGGGCAGCTGAAGCTTTCTTT.

The chain combines TRBV14 with TRBJ1-3; D gene unclear. CDR1 is SGHDN and CDR2 is FVKESK in the germline V gene. This CDR3 has 14 residues. The V and J ends lost 2 bases and 4 bases respectively, with 9 bases between them. The CDR3 loop reads CASSQSLPGNTIYF. In nucleotides, the CDR3 is TGTGCCAGCAGCCAAAGCCTGCCGGGAAACACCATATATTTT.

This clone was seen just once. This rearrangement joins TRBV28 to TRBJ2-7; 9 bases map to TRBD2. V shed 2 bases, J shed 0 bases, and the junction held 5 bases outside the gene matches. Germline assignment: CDR1 MDHEN and CDR2 SYDVKM. CDR3 length equals 16 residues. CDR3 in DNA: TGTGCCAGCAGTTTAAGACTAGCGGCCAGCTCCTACGAGCAGTACTTC. Protein: CASSLRLAASSYEQYF.

This clone was observed once. This chain links TRBV11-2 with TRBJ2-1; weak D call: TRBD1 (7 bases). V was shortened by 3 bases and J by 9 bases, with 12 bases between the two germline ends. CDR3 length equals 13 residues. The germline gives CDR1 SGHAT, CDR2 FQNNGV. The chain's CDR3 is CASSFGGTVEQFF. In nucleotides, the CDR3 is TGTGCCAGCAGCTTTGGGGGGACAGTTGAGCAGTTCTTC.

The chain uses TRBV4-1 and TRBJ2-7; TRBD2 agrees at 12 bases. The ends lost 4 bases at V and 5 bases at J; junction bases unmatched: 9. Germline values: CDR1 MGHRA, CDR2 YSYEKL. This CDR3 is built from 16 residues. CDR3 sequence (DNA): TGCGCCAGCAGCCCGCTAGCGGGAGGGCCTTCAGACGAGCAGTACTTC. Translation: CASSPLAGGPSDEQYF.

The chain joins TRBV7-9 to TRBJ2-1; D gene uncertain. This CDR3 spans 17 amino acids. V dropped 5 bases and J dropped 0 bases, with 17 bases sitting between them. Germline-derived CDR1 and CDR2 are SEHNR and FQNEAQ (reference sequence). CDR3 nucleotide sequence: TGTGCCAGCAGCCCATACGCGGACCGCCGCTCCTACAATGAGCAGTTCTTC. It is translated as CASSPYADRRSYNEQFF.

The CDR3 nucleotides are TGTGCCAGCAGCTTAGCCAGAGGGGCTGGTCAAGAGACCCAGTACTTC. This encodes CASSLARGAGQETQYF. The rearrangement joins TRBV7-2 to TRBJ2-5; TRBD1 or TRBD2 may be the D gene (5 bases each). Germline V gene lookup returns CDR1 SGHTA and CDR2 FQGNSA. V dropped 0 bases and J dropped 2 bases, with 13 bases sitting between them. This CDR3 contains 16 residues.

The chain joins TRBV5-6 to TRBJ1-1, with D perhaps TRBD1 (5 bases). V lost 4 bases to trimming and J lost 1 base, with 20 bases between them. CDR1 and CDR2 (germline): SGHDT, YYEEEE. The CDR3 runs 17 residues. In DNA, the CDR3 is TGTGCCAGCAGCCCGAGGGGAGTGCATGTGAGGAACACTGAAGCTTTCTTT. Translation gives CASSPRGVHVRNTEAFF.

The chain uses TRBV6-6 and TRBJ2-1; perhaps TRBD2 as D (6 bases). The CDR3 spans 15 residues. Germline loops: CDR1 MNHNY, CDR2 SVGAGI (reference sequence). V was trimmed by 9 bases and J by 0 bases, leaving 15 bases between them. The CDR3 nucleotides are TGTGCCAGTTGCCCCTCGGGGGACTCCTACAATGAGCAGTTCTTC. It translates to CASCPSGDSYNEQFF.

The CDR3 DNA sequence: TGTGCCATCAGTGGCGGGGGGGACAATGAAAAACTGTTTTTT. Protein sequence: CAISGGGDNEKLFF. The chain joins TRBV10-3 to TRBJ1-4; a weak D match, TRBD1 (5 bases). This CDR3 has 14 amino acids. Between the trimmed V and J ends, which lost 4 bases and 5 bases, there was a span of 11 bases. Per the germline V gene, CDR1 is ENHRY and CDR2 is SYGVKD.

This clone was found once. The chain uses TRBV2 and TRBJ2-7, with 9 bases matching TRBD1. This CDR3 is built from 15 residues. Looked up from germline, CDR1 is SNHLY and CDR2 is FYNNEI. V trimming: 6 bases; J trimming: 6 bases; junction bases outside the gene matches: 12. The CDR3 loop reads CASRPDRGKGIEQYF. The CDR3 DNA reads TGTGCCAGCAGGCCCGACAGGGGGAAAGGTATCGAGCAGTACTTC.

This chain connects TRBV13 to TRBJ2-7; 7 bases align to TRBD2. V trimming: 8 bases; J trimming: 3 bases; junction bases outside the gene matches: 10. The CDR3 runs 14 residues. Per germline, CDR1 PRHDT and CDR2 FYEKMQ (reference sequence). The CDR3, as DNA: TGTGCCAGCGCCCGGACTGGGGGGGGCTACGAGCAGTACTTC. Translated, it gives CASARTGGGYEQYF.

The rearrangement uses TRBV29-1 and TRBJ2-1; D may be TRBD2 (5 bases). The germline V gene has CDR1 SQVTM and CDR2 ANQGSEA. Trimming removed 8 bases at V and 0 bases at J, with 17 bases between. This CDR3 is built from 15 residues. The CDR3 sequence is CSIPNSASSYNEQFF. CDR3 DNA: TGCAGCATCCCCAATAGCGCGAGCTCCTACAATGAGCAGTTCTTC.

The chain has TRBV27 and TRBJ2-7; D perhaps matches TRBD1 (6 bases). Germline V lookup: CDR1 MNHEY, CDR2 SMNVEV (reference sequence). The CDR3 has 17 amino acids. The V gene lost 5 bases and the J gene lost 1 base, with 21 bases spanning the gap. CDR3 in amino acids: CASSPARSGVTSYEQYF. The CDR3 DNA reads TGTGCCAGCAGTCCCGCTCGATCAGGGGTTACGTCCTACGAGCAGTACTTC.

With regard to this clone: The identical CDR3 is also encoded by other nucleotide sequences in the sample. The rearrangement links TRBV18 to TRBJ2-7, with TRBD1 matching over 10 bases. Trimming at V came to 0 bases and at J to 4 bases, leaving 3 bases not matched to a gene. This CDR3 is built from 15 residues. The germline V gene has CDR1 KGHSH and CDR2 LQKENI. In DNA, the CDR3 is TGTGCCAGCTCACCACCGGGGACAGGGGATTACGAGCAGTACTTC. It encodes CASSPPGTGDYEQYF.

The count of this clone is one. V gene TRBV28 combines with J gene TRBJ2-3; D possibly uses TRBD1 or TRBD2 (5 bases each). Deletions cut 7 bases from V and 14 bases from J, with 19 bases between. CDR1 MDHEN and CDR2 SYDVKM come from the germline V gene. This CDR3 is 12 amino acids long. The CDR3 loop reads CASNLGPLVTYF. DNA for the CDR3: TGTGCCAGCAACTTGGGGCCACTAGTCACGTATTTT. The entire variable domain, with the rest obtained from reference TRBV28 and TRBJ2-3, is as follows: DVKVTQSSRYLVKRTGEKVFLECVQDMDHENMFWYRQDPGLGLRLIYFSYDVKMKEKGDIPEGYSVSREKKERFSLILESASTNQTSMYLCASNLGPLVTYFGPGTRLTVL.